Listed here is a single TCR beta chain. The sample is drawn from a study of shared clonotypes between healthy human individuals. Study at large: Per donor, CD8 memory used one plate, CD8 naive used two, CD4 memory used three and CD4 naive used three.

The V segment lost 6 bases and the J segment 6 bases; nucleotides outside the gene matches: 11. The germline V gene has CDR1 SEHNR and CDR2 FQNEAQ (reference sequence). The CDR3 extends over 15 amino acids. Only in-frame clones appear in the TCRdb table, and some are missing; sequencing was by immunoSEQ multiplex PCR. Counted here are 1,400,000 or so clones, 98% occurring once; the ten biggest clones make up around 0.33%. J is TRBJ2-1 and V is TRBV7-9; 7 nucleotides align to TRBD1. Material: naive CD4+ T cells sorted from blood. Specified subset: CD45RA+ positively selected. The TCR originated in a man aged 25-45 years in good health. As DNA, the CDR3 is TGTGCCAGCAGTCAACAGGGGCCCTTGCGCAATGAGCAGTTCTTC. It encodes CASSQQGPLRNEQFF.